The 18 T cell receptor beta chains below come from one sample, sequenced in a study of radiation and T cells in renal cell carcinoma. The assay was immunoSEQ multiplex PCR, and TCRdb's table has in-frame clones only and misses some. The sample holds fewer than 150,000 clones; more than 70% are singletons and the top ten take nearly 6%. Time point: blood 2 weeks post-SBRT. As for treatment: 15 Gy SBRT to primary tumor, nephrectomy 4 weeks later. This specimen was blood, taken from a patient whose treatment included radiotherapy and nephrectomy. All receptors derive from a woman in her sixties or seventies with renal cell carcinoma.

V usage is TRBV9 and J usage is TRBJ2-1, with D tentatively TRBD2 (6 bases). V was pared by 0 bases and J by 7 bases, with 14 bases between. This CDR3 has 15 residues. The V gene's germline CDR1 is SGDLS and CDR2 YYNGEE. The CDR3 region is CASSVGPIGGNEQFF. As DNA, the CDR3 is TGTGCCAGCAGCGTAGGACCGATTGGAGGGAATGAGCAGTTCTTC. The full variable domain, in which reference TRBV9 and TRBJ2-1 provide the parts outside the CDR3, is DSGVTQTPKHLITATGQRVTLRCSPRSGDLSVYWYQQSLDQGLQFLIQYYNGEERAKGNILERFSAQQFPDLHSELNLSSLELGDSALYFCASSVGPIGGNEQFFGPGTRLTVL.

The CDR3 is CASSFEGDYGYTF. The CDR3 DNA is TGTGCCAGCAGCTTTGAGGGGGACTATGGCTACACCTTC. This rearrangement joins TRBV5-6 to TRBJ1-2, with D possibly being TRBD1 (6 bases). This CDR3 has 13 amino acids. The ends were cut back, 2 bases at V and 3 bases at J, with 8 bases in the middle. Germline V gene data show CDR1 as SGHDT and CDR2 as YYEEEE.

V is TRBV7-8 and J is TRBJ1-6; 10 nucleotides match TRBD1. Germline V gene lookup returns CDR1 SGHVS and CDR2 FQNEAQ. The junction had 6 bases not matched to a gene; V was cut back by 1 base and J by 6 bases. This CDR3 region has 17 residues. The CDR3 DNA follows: TGTGCCAGCAGCTTAGAACGACAGGGGGCTGGTAATTCACCCCTCCACTTT. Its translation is CASSLERQGAGNSPLHF.

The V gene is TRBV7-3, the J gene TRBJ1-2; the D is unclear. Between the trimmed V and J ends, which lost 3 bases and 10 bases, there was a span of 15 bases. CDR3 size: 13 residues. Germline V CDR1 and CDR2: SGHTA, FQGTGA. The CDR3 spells CASSFGKTGPYTF. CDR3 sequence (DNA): TGTGCCAGCAGCTTTGGCAAAACTGGGCCCTACACCTTC.

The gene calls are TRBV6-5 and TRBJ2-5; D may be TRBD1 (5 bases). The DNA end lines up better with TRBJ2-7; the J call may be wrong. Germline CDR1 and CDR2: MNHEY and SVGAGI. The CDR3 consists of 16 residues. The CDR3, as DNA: TGTGCCAGCAGTTACTCTGCACGGACAAGCGCCTACGAGCAGTACTTC. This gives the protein CASSYSARTSAYEQYF.

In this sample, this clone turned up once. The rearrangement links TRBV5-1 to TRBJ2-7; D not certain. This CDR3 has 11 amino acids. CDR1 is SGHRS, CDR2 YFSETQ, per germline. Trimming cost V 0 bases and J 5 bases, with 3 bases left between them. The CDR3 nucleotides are TGCGCCAGCAGCTTGGAAAACGAGCAGTACTTC. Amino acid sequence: CASSLENEQYF.

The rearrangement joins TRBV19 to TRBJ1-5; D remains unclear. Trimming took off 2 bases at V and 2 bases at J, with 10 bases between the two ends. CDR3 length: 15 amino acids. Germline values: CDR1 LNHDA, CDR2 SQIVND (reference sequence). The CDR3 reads CASSIRRYGNQPQHF. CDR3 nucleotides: TGTGCCAGTAGTATACGGCGTTATGGCAATCAGCCCCAGCATTTT. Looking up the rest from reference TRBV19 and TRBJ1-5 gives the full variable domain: DGGITQSPKYLFRKEGQNVTLSCEQNLNHDAMYWYRQDPGQGLRLIYYSQIVNDFQKGDIAEGYSVSREKKESFPLTVTSAQKNPTAFYLCASSIRRYGNQPQHFGDGTRLSIL.

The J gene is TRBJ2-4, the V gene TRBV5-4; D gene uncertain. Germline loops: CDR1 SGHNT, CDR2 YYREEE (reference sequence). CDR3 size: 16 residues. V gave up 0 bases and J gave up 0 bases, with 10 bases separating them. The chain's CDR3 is CASSLDSLLAKNIQYF. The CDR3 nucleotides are TGTGCCAGCAGCTTGGACAGTCTTTTAGCCAAAAACATTCAGTACTTC.

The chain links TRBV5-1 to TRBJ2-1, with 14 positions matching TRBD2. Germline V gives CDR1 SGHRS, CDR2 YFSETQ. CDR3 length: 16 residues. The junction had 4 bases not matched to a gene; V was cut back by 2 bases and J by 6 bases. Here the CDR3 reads CASSFSTSGGANEQFF. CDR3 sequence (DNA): TGCGCCAGCAGCTTCTCGACTAGCGGGGGGGCCAATGAGCAGTTCTTC.

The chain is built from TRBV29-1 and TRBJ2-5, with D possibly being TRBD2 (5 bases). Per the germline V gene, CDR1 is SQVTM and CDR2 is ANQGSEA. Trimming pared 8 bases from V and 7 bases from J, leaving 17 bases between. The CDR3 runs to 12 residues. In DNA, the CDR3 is TGCAGCTACCGACGCGGTGAGGGGACCCAGTACTTC. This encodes CSYRRGEGTQYF.

CDR3 in amino acids: CASRPTSGPYNEQFF. In nucleotides, the CDR3 is TGTGCCAGTAGGCCGACTAGCGGGCCGTACAATGAGCAGTTCTTC. This sequence joins TRBV19 and TRBJ2-1; TRBD2 agrees at 10 bases. V dropped 6 bases and J dropped 4; count of bases not matched to a gene: 6. The length of the CDR3 is 15 residues. Germline V CDR1 and CDR2: LNHDA, SQIVND (reference sequence).

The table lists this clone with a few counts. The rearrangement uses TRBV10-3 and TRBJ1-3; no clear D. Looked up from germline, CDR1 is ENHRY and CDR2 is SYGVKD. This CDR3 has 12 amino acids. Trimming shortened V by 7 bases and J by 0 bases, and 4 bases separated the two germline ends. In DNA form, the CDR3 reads TGTGCCATCAAGGGCTCTGGAAACACCATATATTTT. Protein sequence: CAIKGSGNTIYF.

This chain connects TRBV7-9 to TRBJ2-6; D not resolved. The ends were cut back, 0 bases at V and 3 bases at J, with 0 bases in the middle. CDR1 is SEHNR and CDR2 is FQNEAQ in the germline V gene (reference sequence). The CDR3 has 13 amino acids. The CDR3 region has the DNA TGTGCCAGCAGCTTAGCTGGGGCCAACGTCCTGACTTTC. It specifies CASSLAGANVLTF.

The CDR3 sequence is CASSRGRGEGSYGYTF. The CDR3 DNA follows: TGCGCCAGCAGCCGGGGCCGGGGCGAGGGTAGCTATGGCTACACCTTC. The chain employs TRBV5-1 and TRBJ1-2, with TRBD1 as a possible D gene (5 bases). Germline V CDR1 and CDR2: SGHRS, YFSETQ. Trimming pared 4 bases from V and 4 bases from J, leaving 20 bases between. This CDR3 contains 16 residues.

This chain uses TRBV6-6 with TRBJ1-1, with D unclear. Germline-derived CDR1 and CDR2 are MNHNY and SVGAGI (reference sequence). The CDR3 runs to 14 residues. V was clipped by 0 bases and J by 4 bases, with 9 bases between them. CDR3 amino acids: CASSYSLQFTEAFF. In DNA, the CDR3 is TGTGCCAGCAGTTACTCGCTGCAGTTCACTGAAGCTTTCTTT.

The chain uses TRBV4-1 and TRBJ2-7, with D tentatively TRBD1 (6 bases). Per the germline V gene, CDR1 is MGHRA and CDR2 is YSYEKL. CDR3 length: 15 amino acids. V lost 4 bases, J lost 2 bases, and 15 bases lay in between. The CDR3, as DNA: TGCGCCAGCAGCCCCTACATGACAGGCCCCTACGAGCAGTACTTC. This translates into CASSPYMTGPYEQYF.

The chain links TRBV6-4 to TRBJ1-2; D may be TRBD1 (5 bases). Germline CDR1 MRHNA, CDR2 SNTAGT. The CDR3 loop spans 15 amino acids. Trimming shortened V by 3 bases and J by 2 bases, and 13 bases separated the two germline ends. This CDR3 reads CASSEGAGTNYGYTF. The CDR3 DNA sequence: TGTGCCAGCAGTGAAGGGGCAGGGACCAACTATGGCTACACCTTC.

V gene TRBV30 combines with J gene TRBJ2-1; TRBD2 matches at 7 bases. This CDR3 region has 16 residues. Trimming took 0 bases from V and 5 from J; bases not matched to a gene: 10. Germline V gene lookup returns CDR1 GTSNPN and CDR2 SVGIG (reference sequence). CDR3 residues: CAWSVRRGSPNNEQFF. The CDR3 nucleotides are TGTGCCTGGAGTGTTAGGCGGGGGTCCCCTAACAATGAGCAGTTCTTC.